The subject of this entry is one TCR beta chain. The target antigen is unknown. These data belong to a study of CD8+ T cells in alopecia areata. Overall study context: Treated patients were given oral tofacitinib, which was dosed at 5 to 10 mg twice daily.

Following RNA extraction, reverse transcription yielded cDNA that acted as the sequencing template. The assay was immunoSEQ multiplex PCR, and TCRdb's table has in-frame clones only and misses some. Among 40,000 to 50,000 clones listed, less than 70% were seen once. Noted treatment: oral pan-JAK inhibitor, 5-10 mg twice daily. It was from alopecia areata patients that lesional scalp punch biopsies and peripheral blood were collected. General study results and limits: Scalp samples also yield sequences from resident alphabeta T cells of normal skin. A great number of expanded lesional clones endured in scalp and blood during tofacitinib.

V was trimmed by 9 bases and J by 7 bases, leaving 7 bases between them. In germline, CDR1 is LNHDA, CDR2 SQIVND (reference sequence). This CDR3 has 10 residues. The source is a human donor with alopecia areata. The chain is built from TRBV19 and TRBJ2-1, with D unclear. The sample in question was CD8+ T cells sorted from blood, obtained at week 4, from a patient treated with tofacitinib. CDR3 DNA: TGTGCCAGCTTAGGGAATGAGCAGTTCTTC. This translates into CASLGNEQFF.